This T cell receptor (beta chain) was profiled in a study of cytomegalovirus exposure and HLA in healthy donors. Researchers ran the PCR with 60 Vbeta and 13 Jbeta primers. Sequenced by immunoSEQ multiplex PCR; TCRdb stores in-frame clones only, minus some. The data contain roughly 150,000 clones, roughly 76% of them singletons. The CDR3 covers 13 residues. Germline-derived CDR1 and CDR2 are MGHRA and YSYEKL. Trimming removed 1 base at V and 5 bases at J, with 9 bases between. The rearrangement links TRBV4-1 to TRBJ2-7, with unresolved D. Sequenced material: PBMCs. This receptor was identified in a female donor in good health and CMV-seronegative. CDR3 bases: TGCGCCAGCAGCCAAGGTTCAGGCCACGAGCAGTACTTC. Encoded protein: CASSQGSGHEQYF.